This entry features one TCR beta chain sequence. Its target is not known. This entry is derived from a study of OX40 agonist ivuxolimab in advanced cancers. The length of the CDR3 is 12 residues. Germline-derived CDR1 and CDR2 are SGHVS and FNYEAQ. V shed 7 bases and J shed 6 bases, with 13 bases lying between them. The data were produced by immunoSEQ multiplex PCR, yet TCRdb's version contains in-frame clones alone and is incomplete. The sample has approximately 61,000 clones, about 91% seen once; the top ten hold more than 15%. Study results and limitations: Nonresponders included some who also had low normalized T-cell clonal expansion.

Sequencing used CD4+ or CD8+ T cells sorted from blood, obtained in a trial of the OX40 agonist ivuxolimab. The clonotype comes from an adult with an advanced solid tumor such as melanoma, head and neck, liver or kidney cancer. The chain is built from TRBV7-6 and TRBJ2-7; no reliable D call. CDR3 amino acids: CASTDQVGEQYF. DNA for the CDR3: TGTGCCAGCACCGACCAGGTGGGCGAGCAGTACTTC.